The next 2 T cell receptor beta chains were all read from a single sample in a study of low-dose radiotherapy and immunotherapy resistance in tumors. Time point meaning: before trial treatment. TRAV- and TRBV-specific primers primed first-strand cDNA, covering alpha and beta chains. With a V-primer adapter and a constant-region primer, TCRs were amplified for roughly 20 PCR cycles. TCRdb re-derived calls from the reads in MiXCR, one entry per CDR3 protein. The sample has tens of thousands of distinct CDR3 sequences; 15% to 20% are singletons. The material sequenced was PBMCs, taken before treatment. The origin of the receptors is a male donor with prostate cancer.

This clonotype was counted many times. The V call is TRBV19, the J call TRBJ2-7; D is possibly TRBD1 or TRBD2 (5 bases each). The CDR3 runs to 13 residues. Trimming left V 3 bases short and J 5 bases short, with 11 bases between. From germline, CDR1 is LNHDA and CDR2 SQIVND (reference sequence). CDR3 loop: CASSIRGDDEQYF. For the CDR3, the DNA is TGTGCCAGTAGTATCCGAGGGGACGACGAGCAGTACTTC.

A word on this clonotype: A far larger clone lies a single base away; this is likely a read error. The gene calls are TRBV6-5 and TRBJ1-5; 7 bases fit TRBD1. Per germline, CDR1 MNHEY and CDR2 SVGAGI. This CDR3 contains 14 residues. The CDR3 nucleotides are TGTGCCAACAGTCCGTCGACAGGGTATCAGCCCCAGCATTTT. Residues: CANSPSTGYQPQHF.